This is a list of T cell receptor beta chains from one sample in a study of shared clonotypes between healthy human individuals. The assay was immunoSEQ multiplex PCR, and TCRdb's table has in-frame clones only and misses some. The table shows about 1 million clones, with about 80% occurring only once. The sample taken for sequencing was memory CD4+ T cells sorted from blood. These receptors originate from a young man in good health. The CDR3 runs from the conserved cysteine through the conserved F or W. The order of the fields is V gene, D gene, clone size, J gene, CDR3 protein, CDR3 DNA. A D gene is named only where the DNA matches it firmly. Expanded clones are given a class, and other clones once, few, many or no size at all.

V gene: TRBV7-9; D gene: TRBD2; clone size: NA; J gene: TRBJ2-7; CDR3 protein: CASSLRAGVNYEQYF; CDR3 DNA: TGTGCCAGCAGCTTAAGAGCGGGAGTTAACTACGAGCAGTACTTC
V gene: TRBV5-1; D gene: TRBD1; clone size: NA; J gene: TRBJ2-3; CDR3 protein: CASSPGGAPSDTQYF; CDR3 DNA: TGCGCCAGCAGCCCAGGGGGCGCACCATCAGATACGCAGTATTTT
V gene: TRBV7-2; D gene: NA; clone size: NA; J gene: TRBJ1-4; CDR3 protein: CASSSGDISEKLFF; CDR3 DNA: TGTGCCAGCAGCTCAGGGGACATTAGTGAAAAACTGTTTTTT
V gene: TRBV11-3; D gene: TRBD1; clone size: NA; J gene: TRBJ2-1; CDR3 protein: CASSLGQPGNEQFF; CDR3 DNA: TGTGCCAGCAGCCTGGGACAGCCAGGTAATGAGCAGTTCTTC
V gene: TRBV28; D gene: NA; clone size: NA; J gene: TRBJ1-1; CDR3 protein: CASRDLNTEAFF; CDR3 DNA: TGTGCCAGCAGGGACCTGAACACTGAAGCTTTCTTT
V gene: TRBV5-1; D gene: NA; clone size: NA; J gene: TRBJ2-7; CDR3 protein: CASSLGRANSYEQYF; CDR3 DNA: TGCGCCAGCAGCTTGGGACGGGCGAACTCCTACGAGCAGTACTTC
V gene: TRBV28; D gene: NA; clone size: once; J gene: TRBJ2-2; CDR3 protein: CASSLRTGRGLFF; CDR3 DNA: TGTGCCAGCAGTTTAAGAACAGGCCGAGGGCTGTTTTTT
V gene: TRBV11-2; D gene: TRBD1; clone size: NA; J gene: TRBJ1-2; CDR3 protein: CATPPDGQANGYTF; CDR3 DNA: TGTGCCACCCCCCCTGACGGACAGGCAAACGGCTACACCTTC
V gene: TRBV2; D gene: NA; clone size: NA; J gene: TRBJ2-5; CDR3 protein: CASSAKSGKYQETQYF; CDR3 DNA: TGTGCCAGCAGTGCGAAAAGCGGAAAGTACCAAGAGACCCAGTACTTC
V gene: TRBV30; D gene: NA; clone size: NA; J gene: TRBJ2-5; CDR3 protein: CAFRIGQETQYF; CDR3 DNA: TGTGCCTTCAGGATCGGCCAAGAGACCCAGTACTTC
V gene: TRBV30; D gene: NA; clone size: NA; J gene: TRBJ2-2; CDR3 protein: CAWRRASGELFF; CDR3 DNA: TGTGCCTGGAGGAGGGCCAGCGGGGAGCTGTTTTTT
V gene: TRBV10-2; D gene: NA; clone size: NA; J gene: TRBJ2-7; CDR3 protein: CASSRFSGKNYEQYF; CDR3 DNA: TGCGCCAGCAGTCGCTTTAGCGGAAAAAACTACGAGCAGTACTTC
V gene: TRBV10-1; D gene: TRBD1; clone size: once; J gene: TRBJ1-5; CDR3 protein: CASSEAGGQPQHF; CDR3 DNA: TGCGCCAGCAGTGAGGCAGGGGGCCAGCCCCAGCATTTT
V gene: TRBV6-5; D gene: NA; clone size: NA; J gene: TRBJ2-7; CDR3 protein: CASSPRGAYEQYF; CDR3 DNA: TGTGCCAGCAGTCCCAGGGGAGCCTACGAGCAGTACTTC
V gene: TRBV25-1; D gene: NA; clone size: NA; J gene: TRBJ1-5; CDR3 protein: CASRGPDGHNQPQHF; CDR3 DNA: TGTGCCAGCAGGGGGCCGGACGGCCATAATCAGCCCCAGCATTTT
V gene: TRBV10-3; D gene: NA; clone size: NA; J gene: TRBJ2-6; CDR3 protein: CAIKNAGAGANVLTF; CDR3 DNA: TGTGCCATCAAGAATGCAGGGGCTGGGGCCAACGTCCTGACTTTC
V gene: TRBV7-8; D gene: NA; clone size: NA; J gene: TRBJ2-2; CDR3 protein: CASSTHGTTNTGELFF; CDR3 DNA: TGTGCCAGCAGCACCCACGGGACAACGAACACCGGGGAGCTGTTTTTT
V gene: TRBV19; D gene: NA; clone size: NA; J gene: TRBJ2-7; CDR3 protein: CASPPGSTYEQYF; CDR3 DNA: TGTGCCAGCCCCCCCGGTTCTACCTACGAGCAGTACTTC
V gene: TRBV11-2; D gene: NA; clone size: few; J gene: TRBJ2-2; CDR3 protein: CASSLAGTGELFF; CDR3 DNA: TGTGCCAGCAGCTTAGCAGGCACCGGGGAGCTGTTTTTT
V gene: TRBV11-1; D gene: NA; clone size: few; J gene: TRBJ2-3; CDR3 protein: CASSQEPPGTDTQYF; CDR3 DNA: TGTGCCAGCAGCCAAGAGCCCCCTGGCACAGATACGCAGTATTTT
V gene: TRBV6-5; D gene: NA; clone size: NA; J gene: TRBJ2-7; CDR3 protein: CASSPSSIGTYEQYF; CDR3 DNA: TGTGCCAGCAGTCCGTCGTCGATCGGCACCTACGAGCAGTACTTC
V gene: TRBV6-4; D gene: TRBD1; clone size: NA; J gene: TRBJ2-2; CDR3 protein: CASSYSPTGLSGELFF; CDR3 DNA: TGTGCCAGCAGTTACTCCCCGACAGGGCTCTCCGGGGAGCTGTTTTTT
V gene: TRBV4-2; D gene: TRBD2; clone size: NA; J gene: TRBJ2-1; CDR3 protein: CASSQKGGTSAYNEQFF; CDR3 DNA: TGTGCCAGCAGCCAAAAAGGGGGGACTAGCGCCTACAATGAGCAGTTCTTC
V gene: TRBV9; D gene: TRBD1; clone size: NA; J gene: TRBJ1-5; CDR3 protein: CASSKDRGLQPQHF; CDR3 DNA: TGTGCCAGCAGCAAGGACAGGGGGCTGCAGCCCCAGCATTTT
V gene: TRBV2; D gene: TRBD2; clone size: NA; J gene: TRBJ2-7; CDR3 protein: CASSILAGFYEQYF; CDR3 DNA: TGTGCCAGCAGCATACTAGCGGGGTTCTACGAGCAGTACTTC
V gene: TRBV30; D gene: TRBD1; clone size: NA; J gene: TRBJ2-3; CDR3 protein: CAWNFPRTGITDTQYF; CDR3 DNA: TGTGCCTGGAACTTCCCCCGGACAGGGATCACAGATACGCAGTATTTT
V gene: TRBV21-1; D gene: NA; clone size: once; J gene: TRBJ1-1; CDR3 protein: CASIIGGGWTEAFF; CDR3 DNA: TGTGCCAGCATCATTGGGGGAGGGTGGACTGAAGCTTTCTTT
V gene: TRBV25-1; D gene: TRBD1; clone size: NA; J gene: TRBJ1-2; CDR3 protein: CASSEFGTGGVGYTF; CDR3 DNA: TGTGCCAGCAGTGAATTTGGGACAGGGGGCGTTGGCTACACCTTC
V gene: TRBV19; D gene: TRBD1; clone size: NA; J gene: TRBJ2-2; CDR3 protein: CASIKGTGGNTGELFF; CDR3 DNA: TGTGCCAGTATTAAAGGGACAGGGGGGAACACCGGGGAGCTGTTTTTT
V gene: TRBV7-2; D gene: NA; clone size: few; J gene: TRBJ1-5; CDR3 protein: CASSSRGDRSQHF; CDR3 DNA: TGTGCCAGCAGCTCCCGGGGGGACCGATCTCAGCATTTT